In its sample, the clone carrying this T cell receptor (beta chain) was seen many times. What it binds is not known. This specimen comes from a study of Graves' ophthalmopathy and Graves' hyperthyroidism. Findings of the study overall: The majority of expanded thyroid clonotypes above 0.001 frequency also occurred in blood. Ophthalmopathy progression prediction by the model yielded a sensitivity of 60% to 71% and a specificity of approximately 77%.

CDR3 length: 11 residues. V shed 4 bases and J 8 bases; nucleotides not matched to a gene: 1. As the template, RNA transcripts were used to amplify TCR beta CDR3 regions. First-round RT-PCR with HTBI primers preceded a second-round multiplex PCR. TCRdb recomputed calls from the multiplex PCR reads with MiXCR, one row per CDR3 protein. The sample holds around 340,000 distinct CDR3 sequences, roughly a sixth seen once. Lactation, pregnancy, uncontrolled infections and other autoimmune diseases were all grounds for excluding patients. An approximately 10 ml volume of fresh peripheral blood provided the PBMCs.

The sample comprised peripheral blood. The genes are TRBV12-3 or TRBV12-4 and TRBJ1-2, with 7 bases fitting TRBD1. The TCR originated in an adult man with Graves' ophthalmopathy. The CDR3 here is CASSYRGGYTF. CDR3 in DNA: TGTGCCAGCAGTTACAGGGGCGGCTACACCTTC.